The rows below give T cell receptor beta chains drawn from one sample of a study of PD-1 blockade in classical Hodgkin lymphoma. The protocol was immunoSEQ multiplex PCR, while the TCRdb copy is restricted to in-frame clones and leaves out a portion. The sample yields some 18,000 clones, 75% to 85% seen once. The sample consisted of peripheral blood mononuclear cells (PBMCs), taken before the second cycle of nivolumab. The receptors here all came from a human donor with classical Hodgkin lymphoma. Both conserved end residues are part of each CDR3. Each record gives: D gene, clone size, J gene, V gene, CDR3 DNA, CDR3 protein. A D gene is named only where the DNA matches it firmly. For some rows the clone size is stated as once, few or many, or as a class when expanded; others skip it.

-,-,TRBJ1-4,TRBV4-3,TGCGCCAACCTGGGGGGGGCAGGTGAAAAACTGTTTTTT,CANLGGAGEKLFF
-,-,TRBJ2-1,TRBV9,TGTGCCAGCAGCGGGACGGGGTCTTACAATGAGCAGTTCTTC,CASSGTGSYNEQFF
-,-,TRBJ1-6,TRBV5-4,TGTGCCAGCAGCTTAGGTAGGGCCAGGGCCGATTCACCCCTCCACTTT,CASSLGRARADSPLHF
-,once,TRBJ1-1,TRBV28,TGTGCCAGCAGTTTACACAGTATGAACACTGAAGCTTTCTTT,CASSLHSMNTEAFF
-,-,TRBJ2-1,TRBV27,TGTGCCAGCAGATCCCCGCGACAGCAGTTCTTC,CASRSPRQQFF
-,few,TRBJ1-1,TRBV9,TGTGCCAGCAGCGAACAGGGACACACTGAAGCTTTCTTT,CASSEQGHTEAFF
-,-,TRBJ1-2,TRBV25-1,TGTGCCAGCAGTGAATTGGCGGGTTCGGCTGGCTACACCTTC,CASSELAGSAGYTF
-,-,TRBJ1-4,TRBV30,TGTGCCTGGAGTCGAGGTAGTCAGGGACGAGAAAAACTGTTTTTT,CAWSRGSQGREKLFF
TRBD2,-,TRBJ2-5,TRBV2,TGTGCCAGCGCGGGGGTGGGTGGGGAGACCCAGTACTTC,CASAGVGGETQYF
TRBD2,-,TRBJ2-1,TRBV4-2,TGTGCCAGCAGCCAAGAACTAGCGGGAACTCGTGAGCAGTTCTTC,CASSQELAGTREQFF
-,-,TRBJ1-6,TRBV5-6,TGTGCCAGCAGCTTGCGGCGCTGGGGGGCCCTCCACTTT,CASSLRRWGALHF
TRBD1,once,TRBJ2-1,TRBV6-5,TGTGCCAGCAGTTACGGAGAGGGGGCGTATGAGCAGTTCTTC,CASSYGEGAYEQFF
-,few,TRBJ1-4,TRBV11-2,TGTGCCAGCAGCTTAGATCTGAGGCCTAATGAAAAACTGTTTTTT,CASSLDLRPNEKLFF
TRBD1,-,TRBJ2-2,TRBV2,TGTGCCAGCACCCGGACAGGGCCCAACACCGGGGAGCTGTTTTTT,CASTRTGPNTGELFF
-,few,TRBJ2-7,TRBV5-5,TGTGCCAGCAGCTTGAAGGGGGGCGAGCAGTACTTC,CASSLKGGEQYF
-,-,TRBJ1-1,TRBV2,TGTGCCAGCAGTGAGTGGCAGACGAACACTGAAGCTTTCTTT,CASSEWQTNTEAFF
TRBD2,-,TRBJ2-1,TRBV14,TGTGCCAGCAGCCTAGTAGCGGGAGGCAATGAGCAGTTCTTC,CASSLVAGGNEQFF
-,-,TRBJ2-7,TRBV9,TGTGCCAGCAGCCTACGGACAGATCGGGACGAGCAGTACTTC,CASSLRTDRDEQYF
-,-,TRBJ2-1,TRBV11-3,TGTGCCAGCAGCTTAGCGGGGGGCGCTTACAATGAGCAGTTCTTC,CASSLAGGAYNEQFF
-,-,TRBJ2-6,TRBV11-2,TGTGCCAGCAGCTTAACCATACAACTCTCTGGGGCCAACGTCCTGACTTTC,CASSLTIQLSGANVLTF
TRBD1,-,TRBJ2-7,TRBV4-3,TGCGCCAGCAGCCATCGACAGGGTGAATCCTACGAGCAGTACTTC,CASSHRQGESYEQYF
-,-,TRBJ2-7,TRBV6-5,TGTGCCAGCAGTTTTTTGGGGGCCGACGAGCAGTACTTC,CASSFLGADEQYF
-,-,TRBJ2-7,TRBV28,TGTGCCAGCAGTTTATTAGGGGGATCCTTGTACGAGCAGTACTTC,CASSLLGGSLYEQYF
-,-,TRBJ2-1,TRBV10-2,TGCGCCAGCTTGGACGTCCCCTCCTACAATGAGCAGTTCTTC,CASLDVPSYNEQFF
TRBD2,-,TRBJ2-3,TRBV5-4,TGTGCCAGCAGCTTACGACTAGCGGGGGGCACAGATACGCAGTATTTT,CASSLRLAGGTDTQYF
-,-,TRBJ1-2,TRBV18,TGTGCCAGCTCACCTCCTGCTGGGGTTGGAGGCTACACCTTC,CASSPPAGVGGYTF
-,-,TRBJ1-5,TRBV10-3,TGTGCCACTCAACAGACAGAGCAAAGCAATCAGCCCCAGCATTTT,CATQQTEQSNQPQHF
-,-,TRBJ1-1,TRBV5-5,TGTGCCAGCAGATCCGAGGGAATCACTGAAGCTTTCTTT,CASRSEGITEAFF
-,-,TRBJ1-2,TRBV4-3,TGCGCCAGCAGCCCGGGACCCGGCCCCTATGGCTACACCTTC,CASSPGPGPYGYTF
-,-,TRBJ2-6,TRBV19,TGTGCCAGCAGACAGGACTCTGGGGCCAACGTCCTGACTTTC,CASRQDSGANVLTF
-,-,TRBJ1-1,TRBV6-5,TGTGCCAGCAGTTACTCCTTTTTGGCAGCTGAAGCTTTCTTT,CASSYSFLAAEAFF
-,medium-sized,TRBJ2-4,TRBV27,TGTGCCAGCAGTTTCGTAGGCGGCGGGATAACCAAAAACATTCAGTACTTC,CASSFVGGGITKNIQYF
TRBD1,once,TRBJ2-7,TRBV4-1,TGCGCCAGCAGCCAATTTTACAGGGGACACGAGCAGTACTTC,CASSQFYRGHEQYF
-,-,TRBJ1-2,TRBV19,TGTGCCAGTAGTATAGGTCCAGGCAGGGGTGATGGCTACACCTTC,CASSIGPGRGDGYTF
TRBD1,-,TRBJ1-2,TRBV4-3,TGCGCCAGCAGCCAAGTTCTGGAGGGGGCGATAGGCTACACCTTC,CASSQVLEGAIGYTF
-,-,TRBJ1-4,TRBV7-2,TGTGCCAGCAGCTGGACGAATGAAAAACTGTTTTTT,CASSWTNEKLFF
-,-,TRBJ1-1,TRBV7-2,TGTGCCAGCAGCTTAGCAGGGAGGGGCACTGAAGCTTTCTTT,CASSLAGRGTEAFF
-,-,TRBJ1-2,TRBV30,TGTGCCGGAAGACAGTACAACTATGGCTACACCTTC,CAGRQYNYGYTF
-,-,TRBJ1-5,TRBV19,TGTGCCAGTAGCCCCGAAGGCGGTCAGCCCCAGCATTTT,CASSPEGGQPQHF
-,-,TRBJ2-3,TRBV2,TGTGCCAGCAGCCGTCGGGACAGCACAGATACGCAGTATTTT,CASSRRDSTDTQYF
-,-,TRBJ2-5,TRBV5-1,TGCGCCAGCAGCTGGGCAGGGCGGGACGTAGAGACCCAGTACTTC,CASSWAGRDVETQYF
TRBD1,-,TRBJ2-5,TRBV5-1,TGCGCCAGCAGCTTGAGTGGACAGGGAAGCGGGGAGACCCAGTACTTC,CASSLSGQGSGETQYF
-,few,TRBJ1-2,TRBV15,TGTGCCACCAGCAAGCAAATAGGGTATCGGGAAGGCTACACCTTC,CATSKQIGYREGYTF
-,-,TRBJ1-3,TRBV28,TGTGCCAGCAGAGGAGGGTTAAGCTCTGGAAACACCATATATTTT,CASRGGLSSGNTIYF
-,-,TRBJ2-5,TRBV5-5,TGTGCCAGCCAGAGCCGCGCGGCTAAGCTCCAAGAGACCCAGTACTTC,CASQSRAAKLQETQYF
-,-,TRBJ2-1,TRBV13,TGTGCCAGCAGCCCTATCGGTCGGAATGAGCAGTTCTTC,CASSPIGRNEQFF